The next 20 T cell receptor beta chains were all read from a single sample in a study of response to subunit inactivated influenza vaccine. TCRdb reprocessed the RT-PCR reads with MiXCR, giving one entry per CDR3 protein. The profile shows roughly 700,000 distinct CDR3 sequences, about 15% of them singletons. The sample consisted of PBMCs from blood, taken around 14 days before vaccination. The receptors originated from a man aged 45-65 years who received an inactivated influenza vaccine.

The chain has TRBV28 and TRBJ1-5, with unresolved D. The CDR3 sequence is 12 residues long. V dropped 8 bases and J dropped 2 bases, with 7 bases sitting between them. Germline V CDR1 and CDR2: MDHEN, SYDVKM. The CDR3 spells CASSKGNQPQHF. Written as DNA, the CDR3 is TGTGCCAGCTCTAAAGGCAATCAGCCCCAGCATTTT. The whole variable domain, remainder taken from reference TRBV28 and TRBJ1-5, is DVKVTQSSRYLVKRTGEKVFLECVQDMDHENMFWYRQDPGLGLRLIYFSYDVKMKEKGDIPEGYSVSREKKERFSLILESASTNQTSMYLCASSKGNQPQHFGDGTRLSIL.

In this sample, this clonotype turned up a few times. This chain connects TRBV5-1 to TRBJ2-5; no reliable D call. The CDR3 totals 15 residues. V lost 0 bases to trimming and J lost 1 base, with 10 bases between them. The germline CDR1 and CDR2 sequences are SGHRS and YFSETQ. The CDR3 loop reads CASSLGGMGQETQYF. The CDR3 nucleotides read TGCGCCAGCAGCTTGGGTGGAATGGGCCAAGAGACCCAGTACTTC.

A few counts support this clonotype. The gene calls are TRBV20-1 and TRBJ2-5; the D call may be TRBD1 or TRBD2 (5 bases each). The V gene's germline CDR1 is DFQATT and CDR2 SNEGSKA (reference sequence). V lost 5 bases to trimming and J lost 0 bases, with 16 bases between them. The CDR3 runs to 15 residues. The CDR3 DNA is TGCAGTGCTCCCGGGGCCTCTTGGTACCAAGAGACCCAGTACTTC. Translation gives CSAPGASWYQETQYF.

The sample holds many counts of this clonotype. In DNA, the CDR3 is TGTGCCAGCAGTTTAGGGGGAGGACGATCCTACGAGCAGTACTTC. Translating it yields CASSLGGGRSYEQYF. The chain uses TRBV27 and TRBJ2-7, with TRBD2 as a possible D gene (6 bases). This CDR3 is 15 amino acids long. Trimming cost V 2 bases and J 1 base, with 12 bases left between them. The germline CDR1 and CDR2 sequences are MNHEY and SMNVEV (reference sequence).

The chain combines TRBV7-1 with TRBJ2-7; TRBD1 or TRBD2 may be the D gene (10 bases each). TRBV7-1 is classed as an ORF, of uncertain function. The V end lost 5 bases, the J end lost 2 bases, and 40 bases lay between the germline ends. The CDR3 loop spans 23 amino acids. The CDR3 region is CASSVTSRGQGFRTSGETYEQYF. As DNA, the CDR3 is TGTGCCAGCAGCGTCACAAGTAGGGGACAGGGGTTTCGTACTAGCGGGGAAACCTACGAGCAGTACTTC.

This sequence joins TRBV4-2 and TRBJ2-1; weak D call: TRBD1 (6 bases). Trimming stripped 1 base from V and 6 bases from J, with 10 bases between. The CDR3 sequence is 14 residues long. The germline gives CDR1 LGHNA, CDR2 YNFKEQ. The CDR3 reads CASSQVSGVNEQFF. The CDR3 DNA reads TGTGCCAGCAGCCAAGTCTCAGGGGTCAATGAGCAGTTCTTC.

About this clonotype: Mismatch with germline at one junction end may stem from a read error. CDR3 coding DNA: TGTGCCAGCAGCCAAAGGACTAGCGGCTCCTGCGAGCAGTACTTC. It translates to CASSQRTSGSCEQYF. The J gene is TRBJ2-7, the V gene TRBV4-2; 10 bases map to TRBD2. From germline, CDR1 is LGHNA and CDR2 YNFKEQ. This CDR3 contains 15 residues.

The chain employs TRBV20-1 and TRBJ2-3, with D perhaps TRBD2 (5 bases). The germline V gene encodes CDR1 DFQATT and CDR2 SNEGSKA (reference sequence). This CDR3 has 14 residues. V was cut by 6 bases and J by 5 bases, with 18 bases left in between. Here the CDR3 reads CSAVGGYYGDTQYF. The CDR3 DNA reads TGCAGTGCGGTAGGAGGATACTACGGAGATACGCAGTATTTT.

V and J are TRBV20-1 and TRBJ2-1; 8 bases are shared with TRBD2. This CDR3 spans 15 amino acids. Germline trimming cut 2 bases from V and 4 bases from J; bases unmatched to any gene: 7. Germline V gives CDR1 DFQATT, CDR2 SNEGSKA (reference sequence). The chain's CDR3 is CSARSGLVVYNEQFF. CDR3 DNA sequence: TGCAGTGCTAGATCGGGACTAGTGGTTTACAATGAGCAGTTCTTC.

The chain combines TRBV6-6 with TRBJ2-7; D could derive from TRBD1 or TRBD2 (6 bases each). Germline values: CDR1 MNHNY, CDR2 SVGAGI (reference sequence). CDR3 length equals 13 residues. V was shortened by 5 bases and J by 5 bases, with 13 bases between the two germline ends. The CDR3 loop is CASSDWGANEQYF. CDR3 coding DNA: TGTGCCAGCAGTGATTGGGGGGCCAACGAGCAGTACTTC.

The chain has TRBV12-3 or TRBV12-4 and TRBJ2-7, with TRBD1 identical over 9 bases. The CDR3 totals 17 residues. J gave up 1 base and V 1 base, and 8 bases lay outside the gene matches. The CDR3 protein is CASSLGTGGHRSYEQYF. The CDR3 DNA is TGTGCCAGCAGTTTAGGAACAGGGGGCCACCGGTCCTACGAGCAGTACTTC.

This clonotype was observed a few times. CDR3 loop: CATSESLYNEQFF. As DNA, the CDR3 is TGTGCCACCAGCGAATCTCTCTACAATGAGCAGTTCTTC. The rearrangement uses TRBV24-1 and TRBJ2-1, with D unresolved. V was shortened by 7 bases and J by 3 bases, with 9 bases between the two germline ends. The CDR3 is made up of 13 amino acids. The germline V gene has CDR1 KGHDR and CDR2 SFDVKD.

This chain joins TRBV12-3 or TRBV12-4 and TRBJ1-1; D is uncertain. The CDR3 has 14 residues. The V end was cut by 5 bases, the J end by 1 base, with 11 bases between. CDR3 in DNA: TGTGCCAGCAGTCCTGACGGCGAGAACACTGAAGCTTTCTTT. Translating it yields CASSPDGENTEAFF.

This clonotype was recorded a few times. The V gene is TRBV11-2, the J gene TRBJ2-1; 8 positions agree with TRBD1. CDR3 size: 17 residues. After removal of 5 bases from V and 2 bases from J, the junction contained 11 bases not matched to a gene. Germline CDR1 is SGHAT and CDR2 is FQNNGV. CDR3: CASSVTGWTGPYNEQFF. The CDR3 DNA is TGTGCCAGCAGCGTAACGGGGTGGACAGGGCCCTACAATGAGCAGTTCTTC.

This clonotype was detected only a few times. This chain links TRBV4-3 with TRBJ2-5, with D possibly being TRBD1 (7 bases). This CDR3 has 15 amino acids. CDR1 and CDR2 (germline): LGHNA, YSLEER. Trimming left V 2 bases short and J 5 bases short, with 15 bases between. This chain's CDR3 is CASSQQTGAGETQYF. Here the CDR3 DNA reads TGCGCCAGCAGCCAACAAACAGGGGCGGGGGAGACCCAGTACTTC.

This chain links TRBV3-1 with TRBJ2-2; D not certain. The V end was cut by 1 base, the J end by 0 bases, with 9 bases between. The CDR3 has 16 amino acids. CDR1 and CDR2 (germline): LGHDT, YNNKEL (reference sequence). The CDR3 here is CASSQGRTSNTGELFF. DNA of the CDR3: TGTGCCAGCAGCCAAGGCAGGACCTCGAACACCGGGGAGCTGTTTTTT. Filled out from reference TRBV3-1 and TRBJ2-2, the complete variable domain reads DTAVSQTPKYLVTQMGNDKSIKCEQNLGHDTMYWYKQDSKKFLKIMFSYNNKELIINETVPNRFSPKSPDKAHLNLHINSLELGDSAVYFCASSQGRTSNTGELFFGEGSRLTVL.

This clonotype was picked up a small number of times. The V gene is TRBV7-9, the J gene TRBJ1-2; no definite D call. Deletions cut 3 bases from V and 2 bases from J, with 10 bases between. The CDR3 runs 14 residues. The germline V gene has CDR1 SEHNR and CDR2 FQNEAQ (reference sequence). CDR3: CASSFLAGNYGYTF. The CDR3 DNA is TGTGCCAGCAGCTTTTTAGCCGGCAACTATGGCTACACCTTC. Looking up the rest from reference TRBV7-9 and TRBJ1-2 gives the full variable domain: DTGVSQNPRHKITKRGQNVTFRCDPISEHNRLYWYRQTLGQGPEFLTYFQNEAQLEKSRLLSDRFSAERPKGSFSTLEIQRTEQGDSAMYLCASSFLAGNYGYTFGSGTRLTVV.

This clonotype was found a few times. The chain uses TRBV7-9 and TRBJ2-1, with 7 bases matching TRBD2. Germline CDR1 reads SEHNR; CDR2 reads FQNEAQ (reference sequence). This CDR3 has 16 residues. Germline trimming cut 8 bases from V and 7 bases from J; bases unmatched to any gene: 17. CDR3 loop: CASESPGGATFNEQFF. In DNA, the CDR3 is TGTGCCAGCGAAAGCCCGGGGGGAGCTACTTTTAATGAGCAGTTCTTC.

The sample holds a few counts of this clonotype. This chain joins TRBV7-9 and TRBJ2-3; no clear D. The CDR3 covers 12 residues. Germline V lookup: CDR1 SEHNR, CDR2 FQNEAQ (reference sequence). Trimming left V 5 bases short and J 3 bases short, with 6 bases between. The CDR3 loop reads CASSAQTDTQYF. The CDR3 DNA sequence: TGTGCCAGCAGCGCTCAGACAGATACGCAGTATTTT.

This chain links TRBV20-1 with TRBJ2-5, with 7 bases aligning to TRBD2. There are 13 residues in the CDR3. Germline V CDR1 and CDR2: DFQATT, SNEGSKA (reference sequence). V shed 4 bases, J shed 7 bases, and the junction held 9 bases outside the gene matches. In DNA form, the CDR3 reads TGCAGTGCTACATACGGATCGGGGGGGACCCAGTACTTC. Translated, it gives CSATYGSGGTQYF.